This is a list of T cell receptor beta chains from one sample in a study of blood T cell repertoires in COVID-19. TCRdb's copy holds only in-frame clones and misses some; the assay was immunoSEQ multiplex PCR. The profile covers some 210,000 clones, with 84% appearing a single time and less than 6.5% taken by the ten largest. Input material: peripheral blood. All receptors come from a woman in her seventies with active or convalescent COVID-19. The CDR3 runs from the conserved cysteine through the conserved F or W. The size entry is marked missing in some rows and otherwise reads once, few, many or a size class.

J gene: TRBJ2-1; V gene: TRBV5-3; clone size: NA; CDR3 protein: CARSRRASGITGNEQFF
J gene: TRBJ2-2; V gene: TRBV7-3; clone size: NA; CDR3 protein: CASSPQGGDTGELFF
J gene: TRBJ1-1; V gene: TRBV6-5; clone size: NA; CDR3 protein: CASSPRGNTEAFF
J gene: TRBJ2-1; V gene: TRBV20-1; clone size: NA; CDR3 protein: CSARDGTGQFF
J gene: TRBJ2-5; V gene: TRBV24-1; clone size: NA; CDR3 protein: CATSDLGLGGETQYF
J gene: TRBJ2-5; V gene: TRBV6-2/TRBV6-3; clone size: once; CDR3 protein: CASSSAAGIQETQYF
J gene: TRBJ2-1; V gene: TRBV24-1; clone size: NA; CDR3 protein: CATSDSSYDSGRGDNEQFF
J gene: TRBJ1-2; V gene: TRBV6-1; clone size: NA; CDR3 protein: CASSEPTGAYGYTF
J gene: TRBJ2-2; V gene: TRBV5-1; clone size: few; CDR3 protein: CASSLETGATGELFF
J gene: TRBJ2-1; V gene: TRBV5-1; clone size: NA; CDR3 protein: CASSRGAAEGYNEQFF
J gene: TRBJ2-5; V gene: TRBV5-1; clone size: NA; CDR3 protein: CASSFGGWGETQYF
J gene: TRBJ2-7; V gene: TRBV18; clone size: NA; CDR3 protein: CASSSGGGAYEQYF
J gene: TRBJ2-7; V gene: TRBV27; clone size: NA; CDR3 protein: CASSFLPRGLAGSYEQYF
J gene: TRBJ2-1; V gene: TRBV19; clone size: NA; CDR3 protein: CASSGLAGYNEQFF
J gene: TRBJ2-3; V gene: TRBV29-1; clone size: NA; CDR3 protein: CSAFVRDRGTDTQYF
J gene: TRBJ1-4; V gene: TRBV6-5; clone size: NA; CDR3 protein: CASSGGTGEKLFF